This T cell receptor (beta chain) was profiled in a study of blood T cell repertoires in COVID-19. Study summary: The samples span acute and convalescent COVID-19 from the United States, Italy and Spain.

The data were produced by immunoSEQ multiplex PCR, yet TCRdb's version contains in-frame clones alone and is incomplete. Of about 240,000 clones in the sample, around four fifths were seen once. Germline V CDR1 and CDR2: MGHRA, YSYEKL. The trim removed 3 bases at V and 0 bases at J, leaving 5 bases unmatched. This CDR3 spans 17 amino acids. This clone was detected only once. This receptor was obtained from a man aged 45-60 years with acute or convalescent COVID-19. The source material was peripheral blood. The genes are TRBV4-1 and TRBJ2-7; 13 bases agree with TRBD2. The CDR3 region is CASSQGLAGLSSYEQYF. CDR3 coding DNA: TGCGCCAGCAGCCAGGGACTAGCGGGGTTAAGCTCCTACGAGCAGTACTTC.